This T cell receptor beta chain was recorded in a study of blood T cell repertoires in COVID-19. On the study more broadly: PBMCs, B-cell-depleted T cells, or T cells provided the cDNA or gDNA that made up the material.

A single count supports this clone. The CDR3 is 14 amino acids. CDR1 is SEHNR, CDR2 FQNEAQ, per germline (reference sequence). Trimming took 7 bases from V and 1 from J, leaving 10 bases between them. Recruitment covered roughly 22 US areas and drew participants whose ages spanned about 18 to 90 years. The study assigned cohorts using participant-reported clinical history. Original methodology: Nucleated cell number was recorded as an estimate derived from reference gene primer amplification. Method: immunoSEQ multiplex PCR; TCRdb's copy keeps in-frame clones and lacks some. D and trimming were read from the DNA, whereas the V and J calls and clone size are those reported in that table. The repertoire holds more than 250,000 clones, around 88% seen once, with roughly 1.2% in the top ten.

The receptor comes from a woman aged 40 to 55 with acute COVID-19. Input material: PBMCs or T cells enriched from blood (not recorded which). The chain combines TRBV7-9 with TRBJ2-2, with D possibly TRBD2 on 6 matching bases. The CDR3 nucleotides read TGTGCCAGCACGGGGGACTTGAACACCGGGGAGCTGTTTTTT. It encodes CASTGDLNTGELFF.